This TCR beta chain is drawn from a study of neurological immune-mediated disorders. Study observations and caveats: Subjects shared no identical expanded-clone CDR3 amino acid sequences, suggesting private TCR-beta repertoires in all groups.

CDR1 is SGDLS and CDR2 is YYNGEE in the germline V gene. V was trimmed by 4 bases and J by 3 bases, leaving 10 bases between them. The CDR3 spans 14 residues. As to time point: technical triplicate 1. The making of cDNA relied on 5'RACE with 10-nucleotide random UMIs. Each CDR3 protein is one row after TCRdb ran MiXCR on the 5' RACE reads. The sample shows about 38,000 distinct CDR3 sequences, around 10% of them seen only once. This clonotype was detected many times. Its antigen is unknown. The TCR sequence derives from a man in his 60s with HTLV-1-associated myelopathy (HAM/TSP). This rearrangement joins TRBV9 to TRBJ2-2; D perhaps matches TRBD1 (6 bases). Sequencing used PBMCs. CDR3 residues: CASSPGTYTGELFF. The DNA of the CDR3 is TGTGCCAGCAGCCCCGGGACATACACCGGGGAGCTGTTTTTT.